The clone carrying this TCR beta chain was observed many times. Its specificity is unknown. MiXCR was run by TCRdb on the 5' RACE reads, yielding one entry per CDR3 protein. The sample shows some 70,000 distinct CDR3 sequences, roughly 5.2% of them seen only once. This sample stems from a study of CD8 T cells in ankylosing spondylitis. Whole-study results and caveats: Reports say disease-linked clones showed up significantly more in matched ankylosing spondylitis synovial fluid.

V gave up 6 bases and J gave up 0 bases, with 12 bases separating them. The CDR3 consists of 16 residues. Germline-derived CDR1 and CDR2 are SGHAT and FQNNGV. The sequenced material came from blood, either unsorted or a sorted T cell fraction (not recorded which). This receptor was taken from a male donor with ankylosing spondylitis or in good health (not recorded which). The chain employs TRBV11-2 and TRBJ2-6; D perhaps matches TRBD1 (5 bases). CDR3 coding DNA: TGTGCCAGCAGACCATTCGACAGCTCTGGGGCCAACGTCCTGACTTTC. It codes for CASRPFDSSGANVLTF.